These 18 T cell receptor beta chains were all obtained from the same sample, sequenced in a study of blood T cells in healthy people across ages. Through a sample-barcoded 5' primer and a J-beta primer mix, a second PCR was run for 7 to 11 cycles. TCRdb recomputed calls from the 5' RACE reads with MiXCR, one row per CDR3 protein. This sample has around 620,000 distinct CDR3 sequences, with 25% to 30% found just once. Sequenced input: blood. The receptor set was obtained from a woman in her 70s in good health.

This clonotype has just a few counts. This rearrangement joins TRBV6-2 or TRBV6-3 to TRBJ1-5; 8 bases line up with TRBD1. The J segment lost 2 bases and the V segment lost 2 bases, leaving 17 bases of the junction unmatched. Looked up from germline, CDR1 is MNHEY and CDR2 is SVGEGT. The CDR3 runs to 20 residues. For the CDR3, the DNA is TGTGCCAGCAGTTACAAGTCCCAGGGGGCGCCGACCGATGGCAATCAGCCCCAGCATTTT. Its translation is CASSYKSQGAPTDGNQPQHF.

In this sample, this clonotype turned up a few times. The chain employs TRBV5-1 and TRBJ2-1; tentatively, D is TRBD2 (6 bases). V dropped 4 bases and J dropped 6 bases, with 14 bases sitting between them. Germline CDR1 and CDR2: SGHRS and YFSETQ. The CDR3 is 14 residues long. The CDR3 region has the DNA TGCGCCAGCAGCCCCGGGGTGGGGGGCAATGAGCAGTTCTTC. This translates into CASSPGVGGNEQFF.

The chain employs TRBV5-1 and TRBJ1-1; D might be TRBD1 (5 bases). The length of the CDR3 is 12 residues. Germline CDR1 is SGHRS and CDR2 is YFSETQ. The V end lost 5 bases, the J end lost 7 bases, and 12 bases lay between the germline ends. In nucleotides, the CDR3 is TGCGCCAGCAGTTTCTCGGGGGTTGAAGCTTTCTTT. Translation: CASSFSGVEAFF. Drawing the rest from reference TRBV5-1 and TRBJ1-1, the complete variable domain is KAGVTQTPRYLIKTRGQQVTLSCSPISGHRSVSWYQQTPGQGLQFLFEYFSETQRNKGNFPGRFSGRQFSNSRSEMNVSTLELGDSALYLCASSFSGVEAFFGQGTRLTVV.

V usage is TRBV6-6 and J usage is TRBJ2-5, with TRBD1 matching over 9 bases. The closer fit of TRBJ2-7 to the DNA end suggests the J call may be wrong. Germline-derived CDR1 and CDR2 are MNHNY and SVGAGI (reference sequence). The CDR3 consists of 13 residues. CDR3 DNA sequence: TGTGCCACAGGACAGGGGCGCGACTACGAGCAGTACTTC. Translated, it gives CATGQGRDYEQYF.

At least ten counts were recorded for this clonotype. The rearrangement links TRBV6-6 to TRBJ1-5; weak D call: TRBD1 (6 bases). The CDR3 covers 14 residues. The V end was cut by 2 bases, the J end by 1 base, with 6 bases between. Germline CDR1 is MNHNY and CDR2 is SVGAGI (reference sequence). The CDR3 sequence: CASSYQGSNQPQHF. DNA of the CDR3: TGTGCCAGCAGTTACCAGGGGAGCAATCAGCCCCAGCATTTT.

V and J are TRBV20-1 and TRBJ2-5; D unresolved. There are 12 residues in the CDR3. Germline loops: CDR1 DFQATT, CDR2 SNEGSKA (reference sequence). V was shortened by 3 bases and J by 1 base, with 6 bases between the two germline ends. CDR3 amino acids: CSASYIQETQYF. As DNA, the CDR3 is TGCAGTGCTAGTTACATCCAAGAGACCCAGTACTTC.

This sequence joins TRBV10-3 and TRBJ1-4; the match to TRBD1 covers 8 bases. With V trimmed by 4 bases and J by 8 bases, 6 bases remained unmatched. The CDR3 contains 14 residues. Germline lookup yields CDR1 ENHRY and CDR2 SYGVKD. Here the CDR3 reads CAISVGQGSEKLFF. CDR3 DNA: TGTGCCATCAGTGTCGGACAGGGAAGCGAAAAACTGTTTTTT.

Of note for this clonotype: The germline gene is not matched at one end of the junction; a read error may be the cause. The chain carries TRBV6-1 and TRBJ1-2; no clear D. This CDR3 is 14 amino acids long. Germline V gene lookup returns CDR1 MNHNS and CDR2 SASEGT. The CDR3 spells CASSESQPSYGYAF. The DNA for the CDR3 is TGTGCCAGCAGTGAAAGTCAACCGTCCTATGGCTACGCCTTC.

The CDR3 sequence: CASSVDSTNYGYTF. DNA of the CDR3: TGTGCCAGCAGCGTAGACTCCACAAACTATGGCTACACCTTC. This chain links TRBV9 with TRBJ1-2; D gene ambiguous. V was cut by 0 bases and J by 2 bases, with 8 bases left in between. CDR1 is SGDLS and CDR2 is YYNGEE in the germline V gene. There are 14 residues in the CDR3.

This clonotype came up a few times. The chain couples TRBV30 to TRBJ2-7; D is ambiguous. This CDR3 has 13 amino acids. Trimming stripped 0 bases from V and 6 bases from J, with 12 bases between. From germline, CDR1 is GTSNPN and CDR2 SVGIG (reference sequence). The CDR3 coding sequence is TGTGCCTGGAGTGTAAGAATTGCAGGCGAGCAGTACTTC. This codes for CAWSVRIAGEQYF.

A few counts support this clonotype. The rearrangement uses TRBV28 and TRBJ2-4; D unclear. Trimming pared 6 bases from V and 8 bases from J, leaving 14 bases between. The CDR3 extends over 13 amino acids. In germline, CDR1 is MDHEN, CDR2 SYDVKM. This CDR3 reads CASRITPVDIQYF. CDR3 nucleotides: TGTGCCAGCAGAATAACTCCGGTGGACATTCAGTACTTC.

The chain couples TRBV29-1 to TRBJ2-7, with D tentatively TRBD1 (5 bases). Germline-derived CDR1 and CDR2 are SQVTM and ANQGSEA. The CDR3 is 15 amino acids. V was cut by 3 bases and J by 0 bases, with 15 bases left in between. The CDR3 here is CSVDDISRGSYEQYF. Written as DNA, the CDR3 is TGCAGCGTTGACGACATATCTAGGGGCTCCTACGAGCAGTACTTC.

CDR3 amino acids: CASSFDRGRYGYTF. In DNA, the CDR3 is TGCGCCAGCAGCTTTGACAGGGGGAGGTATGGCTACACCTTC. The V call is TRBV5-1, the J call TRBJ1-2, with TRBD1 matching 9 bases. V was pared by 2 bases and J by 5 bases, with 4 bases of the junction left unmatched. This CDR3 contains 14 residues. Germline V gene sequence: CDR1 SGHRS, CDR2 YFSETQ. The complete variable domain, with remaining parts taken from reference TRBV5-1 and TRBJ1-2, reads KAGVTQTPRYLIKTRGQQVTLSCSPISGHRSVSWYQQTPGQGLQFLFEYFSETQRNKGNFPGRFSGRQFSNSRSEMNVSTLELGDSALYLCASSFDRGRYGYTFGSGTRLTVV.

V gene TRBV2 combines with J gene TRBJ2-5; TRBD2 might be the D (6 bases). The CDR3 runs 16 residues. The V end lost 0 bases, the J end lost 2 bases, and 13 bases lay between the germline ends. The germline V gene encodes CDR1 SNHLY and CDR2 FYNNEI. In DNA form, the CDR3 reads TGTGCCAGCAGTGAAGCGCTGTTAGCGGAACAAGAGACCCAGTACTTC. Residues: CASSEALLAEQETQYF.

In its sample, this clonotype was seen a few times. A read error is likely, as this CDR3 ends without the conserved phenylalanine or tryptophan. The CDR3 region is CSARRTGRVNTEAFS. As DNA, the CDR3 is TGCAGTGCTAGGCGGACAGGGAGGGTGAACACTGAAGCTTTCTCT. The V gene is TRBV20-1, the J gene TRBJ1-1; TRBD1 matches 8 bases. Looked up from germline, CDR1 is DFQATT and CDR2 is SNEGSKA (reference sequence). V shed 3 bases and J 0 bases; nucleotides not matched to a gene: 6. This CDR3 comprises 15 residues.

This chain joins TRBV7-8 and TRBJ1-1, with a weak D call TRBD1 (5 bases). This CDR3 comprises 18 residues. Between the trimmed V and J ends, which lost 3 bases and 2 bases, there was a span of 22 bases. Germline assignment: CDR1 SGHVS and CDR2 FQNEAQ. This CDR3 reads CASSFRDFSQFFNTEAFF. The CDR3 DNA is TGTGCCAGCAGCTTTAGGGACTTTTCTCAGTTTTTTAACACTGAAGCTTTCTTT.

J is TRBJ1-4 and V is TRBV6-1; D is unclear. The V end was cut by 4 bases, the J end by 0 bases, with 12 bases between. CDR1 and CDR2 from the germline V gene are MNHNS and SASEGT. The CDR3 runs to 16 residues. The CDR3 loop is CASSVMTRATNEKLFF. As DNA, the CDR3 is TGTGCCAGCAGTGTAATGACACGCGCAACTAATGAAAAACTGTTTTTT.

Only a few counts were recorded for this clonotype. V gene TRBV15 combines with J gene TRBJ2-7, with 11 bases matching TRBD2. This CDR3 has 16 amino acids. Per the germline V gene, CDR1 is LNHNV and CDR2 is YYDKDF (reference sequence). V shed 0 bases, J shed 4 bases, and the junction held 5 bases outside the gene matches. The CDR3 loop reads CATSRDRASGGYEQYF. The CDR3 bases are TGTGCCACCAGCAGAGATCGGGCTAGCGGGGGGTACGAGCAGTACTTC.